This T cell receptor (beta chain) was sequenced in a study of shared clonotypes between healthy human individuals. Data came from immunoSEQ multiplex PCR; TCRdb stores just in-frame clones and leaves some out. The table records hundreds of thousands of clones, 95% to 97% of them present only once. CD8 cells classed as naive were CD45RO-negative and positively selected for CCR7, excluding terminally differentiated effector memory CD45RA+ cells. V shed 2 bases and J 6 bases; nucleotides not matched to a gene: 1. This CDR3 contains 13 residues. The germline gives CDR1 MNHEY, CDR2 SMNVEV (reference sequence).

The chain is built from TRBV27 and TRBJ2-7; 10 bases line up with TRBD2. What was sequenced was naive CD8+ T cells sorted from blood. The TCR was taken from a woman aged 25-40 years in good health. The CDR3, as DNA: TGTGCCAGCAGTTTACTAGCGGGAGTCGAGCAGTACTTC. Translated, it gives CASSLLAGVEQYF.